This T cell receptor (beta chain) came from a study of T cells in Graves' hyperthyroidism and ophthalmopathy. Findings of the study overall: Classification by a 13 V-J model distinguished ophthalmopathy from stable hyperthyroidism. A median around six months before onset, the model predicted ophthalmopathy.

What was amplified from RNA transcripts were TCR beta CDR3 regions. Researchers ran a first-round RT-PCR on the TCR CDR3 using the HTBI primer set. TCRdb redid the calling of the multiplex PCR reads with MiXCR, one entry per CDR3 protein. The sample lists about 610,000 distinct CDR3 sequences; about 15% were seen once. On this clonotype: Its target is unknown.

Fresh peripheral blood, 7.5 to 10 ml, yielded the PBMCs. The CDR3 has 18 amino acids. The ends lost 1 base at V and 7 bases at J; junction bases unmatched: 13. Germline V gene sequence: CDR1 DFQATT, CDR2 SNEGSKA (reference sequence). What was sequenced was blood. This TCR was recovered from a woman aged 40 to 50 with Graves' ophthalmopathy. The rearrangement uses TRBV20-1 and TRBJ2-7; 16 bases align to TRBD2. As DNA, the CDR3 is TGCAGTGCTAGAGTCGGTGGAGGGACTAGCGGGAGGGTGCGGGAGCAGTACTTC. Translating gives CSARVGGGTSGRVREQYF.